A selection of T cell receptor beta chains follows, all from one sample in a study of vaccination effects on CD4 cells after COVID-19. Generated by immunoSEQ multiplex PCR, the TCRdb table keeps only in-frame clones and is missing some. The sample shows some 34,000 clones, 82% of them seen only once. The antigens for these receptors are not known. The sample consisted of CD4+ T cells from PBMCs cultured with HCoV-NL63 spike peptides, taken after COVID-19 vaccination. These receptors were obtained from a human donor who received a COVID-19 vaccine. Some clones in this sample may be carry-over from other donors' samples. Each CDR3 is given with its conserved first and last residue. Each record gives: V gene, D gene, J gene, clone size, CDR3 DNA, CDR3 protein. D genes are given only for firm matches. Size values are once, few and many counts, or a class for expanded clones, and some rows have none.

>TRBV6-1|NA|TRBJ1-6|NA
TGTGCCAGCAGTGAATTCAGGAACTATAATTCACCCCTCCACTTT
CASSEFRNYNSPLHF
>TRBV4-3|NA|TRBJ2-2|NA
TGCGCCAGCAGCCTCTTACAGGGTACCGGGGAGCTGTTTTTT
CASSLLQGTGELFF
>TRBV13|NA|TRBJ2-5|NA
TGTGCCAGCAGCTTAGGAGTACCGGGACGTTTGGAGACCCAGTACTTC
CASSLGVPGRLETQYF
>TRBV2|TRBD1|TRBJ1-3|NA
TGTGCCAGCAGGGTGGACAGGGGAAACACCATATATTTT
CASRVDRGNTIYF
>TRBV9|NA|TRBJ1-2|NA
TGTGCCAGCAGCGTACAAGACTATGGCTACACCTTC
CASSVQDYGYTF
>TRBV6-5|TRBD1|TRBJ2-4|few
TGTGCCAGCAGGCCGATGACAGGGCAGTACAGTCACTTC
CASRPMTGQYSHF
>TRBV30|NA|TRBJ1-6|NA
TGTGCCTGGAATCTCGGAAGGGAGGATGATTCACCCCTCCACTTT
CAWNLGREDDSPLHF
>TRBV30|TRBD1|TRBJ1-2|NA
TGTGCCTGGAGTACACAGGGGGCCCGGGGGGGCTACACCTTC
CAWSTQGARGGYTF
>TRBV7-9|NA|TRBJ1-1|NA
TGTGCCAGCAGCTCCTTCTTTGGTACGAACACTGAAGCTTTCTTT
CASSSFFGTNTEAFF
>TRBV12-3/TRBV12-4|NA|TRBJ2-1|NA
TGTGCCAGCAGTTTCGGGCCTTACAATGAGCAGTTCTTC
CASSFGPYNEQFF
>TRBV6-5|TRBD1|TRBJ1-6|NA
TGTGCCAGCAGTTACGACAGGGGCCGATGGTCACCCCTCCACTTT
CASSYDRGRWSPLHF
>TRBV30|NA|TRBJ2-6|NA
TGTGCCTGGAGCGACAGGCGGCTGTCTGGGGCCAACGTCCTGACTTTC
CAWSDRRLSGANVLTF
>TRBV28|NA|TRBJ1-3|NA
TGTGCCAGCAGTTTATTCGCGGGGGGGAATGGGGACACCATATATTTT
CASSLFAGGNGDTIYF
>TRBV7-3|TRBD2|TRBJ2-2|once
TGTGCCAGCAGCTTATTCGCGGGGGACAACACCGGGGAGCTGTTTTTT
CASSLFAGDNTGELFF
>TRBV7-8|TRBD1|TRBJ2-5|NA
TGTGCCAGCAGCTTCGGGACAGGTGTCCAAGAGACCCAGTACTTC
CASSFGTGVQETQYF
>TRBV30|NA|TRBJ1-6|once
TGTGCCTCCCAGGGAGGGTCCTATAATTCACCCCTCCACTTT
CASQGGSYNSPLHF
>TRBV7-6|NA|TRBJ1-1|NA
TGTGCCAGCAGCCGTTCCCGGGTCGAGAACACTGAAGCTTTCTTT
CASSRSRVENTEAFF
>TRBV5-5|NA|TRBJ1-2|NA
TGTGCCAGCAGCTTGGCCCAGGGAGGCTACACCTTC
CASSLAQGGYTF
>TRBV28|NA|TRBJ1-2|NA
TGTGCCAGCTCTCGAGAGACAGCTTATTATGGCTACACCTTC
CASSRETAYYGYTF
>TRBV7-3|NA|TRBJ2-5|NA
TGTGCCAGCAGCCCGGGTCAGTCGGAGACCCAGTACTTC
CASSPGQSETQYF
>TRBV19|NA|TRBJ1-5|NA
TGTGCCAGTAGTATCGTATTCGGGGAACGGGGTCAGCCCCAGCATTTT
CASSIVFGERGQPQHF
>TRBV4-3|NA|TRBJ2-2|NA
TGCGCCAGCAGCCGCGTGAAAGGCCTGAACACCGGGGAGCTGTTTTTT
CASSRVKGLNTGELFF
>TRBV5-1|TRBD2|TRBJ2-3|NA
TGCGCCAGCAGCTTGGAGCGGGGGGCAAGCACAGATACGCAGTATTTT
CASSLERGASTDTQYF
>TRBV5-1|NA|TRBJ1-2|NA
TGCGCCAGCAGCTTGAGTTTGGAGGTTAACTATGGCTACACCTTC
CASSLSLEVNYGYTF
>TRBV5-1|NA|TRBJ1-5|NA
TGCGCCAGCAGACAGGGCCCCAGGCAGCCCCAGCATTTT
CASRQGPRQPQHF
>TRBV7-2|NA|TRBJ1-3|NA
TGTGCCAGCAGCGCAGGGATAGGTGGAAACACCATATATTTT
CASSAGIGGNTIYF
>TRBV6-5|NA|TRBJ2-3|NA
TGTGCCAGCAGATCGGGGACCACAGATACGCAGTATTTT
CASRSGTTDTQYF
>TRBV11-2|NA|TRBJ1-5|NA
TGTGCCAGCAGCTTAGGACGGGCTAATCAGCCCCAGCATTTT
CASSLGRANQPQHF
>TRBV6-5|NA|TRBJ1-1|NA
TGTGCCAGCGGCAGACAACATGAAATGAACACTGAAGCTTTCTTT
CASGRQHEMNTEAFF
>TRBV7-3|NA|TRBJ2-3|NA
TGTGCCAGCAGCTTACAGGGGACAGATACGCAGTATTTT
CASSLQGTDTQYF
>TRBV19|NA|TRBJ2-1|NA
TGTGCCAGTAGTCCTTATCGGGCGCGGGCCCCTGCGGGTTACAATGAGCAGTTCTTC
CASSPYRARAPAGYNEQFF
>TRBV3-1/TRBV3-2|TRBD1|TRBJ1-1|NA
TGTGCCAGCAGCCAAGGGACAGGGGGTATGAACACTGAAGCTTTCTTT
CASSQGTGGMNTEAFF
>TRBV9|NA|TRBJ1-2|NA
TGTGCCAGCAGCGCTCGAACCTTGGGTGGTGGCTACACCTTC
CASSARTLGGGYTF
>TRBV14|NA|TRBJ1-4|NA
TGTGCCAGCAGGAAATCCAAGAGCGGAGAAAAACTGTTTTTT
CASRKSKSGEKLFF
>TRBV7-3|NA|TRBJ2-2|NA
TGTGCCAGCAGCCCCTTTACCGCCGTGGGGGAGCTGTTTTTT
CASSPFTAVGELFF
>TRBV19|NA|TRBJ1-5|NA
TGTGCCAGTAGTAGCCCCGAACAGGGAGGGCAGCCCCAGCATTTT
CASSSPEQGGQPQHF
>TRBV6-4|NA|TRBJ1-2|NA
TGTGCCAGCAGGAGGACAGCGAACTATGGCTACACCTTC
CASRRTANYGYTF
>TRBV5-8|NA|TRBJ2-5|NA
TGTGCCACCCCGGGAGAGACCCAGTACTTC
CATPGETQYF
>TRBV6-2/TRBV6-3|NA|TRBJ2-5|NA
TGTGCCAGCAGTTACGGCGTGGAGACCCAGTACTTC
CASSYGVETQYF
>TRBV3-1/TRBV3-2|NA|TRBJ1-4|NA
TGTGCCAGCAGCCAAGTTGTCGGGACAACTAATGAAAAACTGTTTTTT
CASSQVVGTTNEKLFF
>TRBV7-2|NA|TRBJ1-1|NA
TGTGCCAGCAGCTTGACGTACGGGAACACTGAAGCTTTCTTT
CASSLTYGNTEAFF
>TRBV9|NA|TRBJ2-6|NA
TGTGCCAGCACGAGGGGAACTGGGGCCAACGTCCTGACTTTC
CASTRGTGANVLTF
>TRBV2|NA|TRBJ2-5|NA
TGTGCCAGCAGTGACAGGGGGGTTCGAGCAGAGACCCAGTACTTC
CASSDRGVRAETQYF
>TRBV19|TRBD1|TRBJ1-5|NA
TGTGCCAGTAGTCCATGGACAGGGAATCAGCCCCAGCATTTT
CASSPWTGNQPQHF
>TRBV10-3|TRBD1|TRBJ1-6|NA
TGTGCCATCAGTGAGTTAGCAGGGGGCGATTCACCCCTCCACTTT
CAISELAGGDSPLHF
>TRBV10-1|NA|TRBJ1-4|NA
TGCGCCAGCAGTGCAGGGGAAAAACTGTTTTTT
CASSAGEKLFF
>TRBV7-2|TRBD1|TRBJ1-3|NA
TGTGCCAGCAGCAGAGAAACAGGGGCATCTGGAAACACCATATATTTT
CASSRETGASGNTIYF
>TRBV7-3|NA|TRBJ2-3|NA
TGTGCCAGCAGCCGTAAATATACAGATACGCAGTATTTT
CASSRKYTDTQYF
>TRBV7-8|NA|TRBJ2-1|NA
TGTGCCAGCAGCCTCCGGGCCCTGGTCCGCAATGAGCAGTTCTTC
CASSLRALVRNEQFF